Detailed here is one T cell receptor beta chain. This specimen includes other DNA sequences encoding the same CDR3. This sample is drawn from a study of blood T cell repertoires in COVID-19. Trimming shortened V by 4 bases and J by 0 bases, and 9 bases separated the two germline ends. CDR1 and CDR2 (germline): MNHEY, SVGAGI. CDR3 length: 15 residues. TCRdb's table, derived via immunoSEQ multiplex PCR, lists solely in-frame clones and lacks some. The sample carries 95,000 to 110,000 clones, around four fifths recorded once. The sequence came from a man between 60 and 70 years old with acute or convalescent COVID-19. Sequenced input: peripheral blood. The V call is TRBV6-5, the J call TRBJ1-4; a weak D match, TRBD1 (5 bases). CDR3 sequence reads: CASSSLGATNEKLFF. Written as DNA, the CDR3 is TGTGCCAGCAGTTCCCTAGGGGCAACTAATGAAAAACTGTTTTTT.